This T cell receptor (beta chain) was sequenced in a study of cytomegalovirus exposure and HLA in healthy donors. Repertoires were generated with immunoSEQ multiplex PCR, while TCRdb's copy carries only in-frame clones and drops some. The table lists fewer than 150,000 clones, more than 75% of them singletons. This clone appeared a few times. CDR1 GTSNPN and CDR2 SVGIG come from the germline V gene (reference sequence). This CDR3 has 15 residues. V lost 2 bases to trimming and J lost 2 bases; unmatched junction nucleotides: 4. This chain connects TRBV30 to TRBJ2-5; 11 positions match TRBD2. Sequenced input: PBMCs. The TCR comes from a man aged 18 to 35 in good health and CMV-seronegative. The CDR3 nucleotides read TGTGCCTGGAGTTGGGCTAGCGGGGGGCAAGAGACCCAGTACTTC. This gives the protein CAWSWASGGQETQYF. The whole variable domain, filled in from reference TRBV30 and TRBJ2-5, reads SQTIHQWPATLVQPVGSPLSLECTVEGTSNPNLYWYRQAAGRGLQLLFYSVGIGQISSEVPQNLSASRPQDRQFILSSKKLLLSDSGFYLCAWSWASGGQETQYFGPGTRLLVL.